A selection of T cell receptor beta chains follows, all from one sample in a study of PD-1 blockade in classical Hodgkin lymphoma. The protocol was immunoSEQ multiplex PCR, while the TCRdb copy is restricted to in-frame clones and leaves out a portion. Of about 13,000 clones in the sample, around 77% were seen once. Sequencing was performed on peripheral blood mononuclear cells (PBMCs), taken at baseline. The origin of the receptors is a human donor with classical Hodgkin lymphoma. CDR3s leave out the opening cysteine and the closing phenylalanine or tryptophan.

ASITGSGDTQY	TRBV27	TRBJ2-3
ASSQGDRVFHGYT	TRBV4-3	TRBJ1-2
ASRGMGFGEKLF	TRBV7-9	TRBJ1-4
ASSSGQGNTEAF	TRBV5-1	TRBJ1-1
ASSSIGTDTQY	TRBV5-1	TRBJ2-3
ASSPGLYNEQF	TRBV5-1	TRBJ2-1
ASSLEPSGRYEQY	TRBV5-4	TRBJ2-7
ASTLGTGGNEQF	TRBV19	TRBJ2-1
ASSQDLDGLASTDTQY	TRBV4-1	TRBJ2-3
ASSSGTGGLGYT	TRBV6-5	TRBJ1-2
ASRQGVFTNVLT	TRBV4-3	TRBJ2-6
ASRWLVAGTSGRPDTQY	TRBV2	TRBJ2-3
ATSRDWDAGGPGIPYNEQF	TRBV15	TRBJ2-1
ASTQWGSNYGYT	TRBV19	TRBJ1-2
ASSYDRDRLQPQH	TRBV6-5	TRBJ1-5
ASSLSESSYNEQF	TRBV7-9	TRBJ2-1
ASSVTGVGEQY	TRBV9	TRBJ2-7
ASSNSGTSINEQF	TRBV19	TRBJ2-1
ASSALGAGANVLT	TRBV5-1	TRBJ2-6
AWSVRVTYEQY	TRBV30	TRBJ2-7
ASSLLTGLYEKLF	TRBV7-8	TRBJ1-4
ASSIGQGARGNTIY	TRBV7-9	TRBJ1-3
ASSLGRANTGELF	TRBV7-8	TRBJ2-2
ASSLRQTSGGNPYEQY	TRBV7-2	TRBJ2-7
ASERGPSSYNEQF	TRBV4-1	TRBJ2-1
ASSQEGVTGTRETQY	TRBV4-1	TRBJ2-5
ASTFPAGGVRAF	TRBV6-1	TRBJ1-1
ASSARDSTNYGYT	TRBV25-1	TRBJ1-2
ASSVSASGGHNEQF	TRBV9	TRBJ2-1
ASSLAGLAGGPGDTQY	TRBV7-6	TRBJ2-3
ASSRRKETQY	TRBV19	TRBJ2-5
ASSLFAHEQY	TRBV5-6	TRBJ2-7
ASQREVAYNEQF	TRBV12-5	TRBJ2-1
ASSLNPGFGANPNSPLH	TRBV5-1	TRBJ1-6
ASSISTGQGNEKLF	TRBV19	TRBJ1-4
ATSRDTGSGANVLT	TRBV15	TRBJ2-6
ASSPGTGNQPQH	TRBV5-1	TRBJ1-5
ASSLGTGPDNYGYT	TRBV2	TRBJ1-2
ASSSTGELF	TRBV5-5	TRBJ2-2
ASSLGVRDGYTEAF	TRBV7-9	TRBJ1-1
ASSEYTAHQPQH	TRBV25-1	TRBJ1-5
ASSLHSLREGYT	TRBV2	TRBJ1-2
ASRKMGQNYGYT	TRBV5-1	TRBJ1-2
ASSQDPLAGLNTGELF	TRBV4-3	TRBJ2-2
ASSLGVTNTGELF	TRBV5-1	TRBJ2-2